This T cell receptor (beta chain) is drawn from a study of T cell repertoires in cytomegalovirus infection. In the study overall: The authors relied on CMV epitopes, both recently identified HLA-C-restricted and well-studied HLA-B-restricted. Both a matching HLA type and CMV infection were indicated by public TCR beta signatures. Notes on the study in general: Cumulative public TCR beta family frequency identified carriers of CMV plus the relevant HLA. Clonotypes of TCR beta that were HLA-C-restricted and CMV-specific dominated the ex vivo response.

This clonotype was counted many times. The antigen remains unidentified. MiXCR, applied by TCRdb to the reads, yields one record per CDR3 protein. The data contain 650,000 to 900,000 distinct CDR3 sequences, 32% of them singletons. CDR3 length: 14 residues. CDR1 is SEHNR and CDR2 is FQNEAQ in the germline V gene (reference sequence). Between the trimmed V and J ends, which lost 9 bases and 3 bases, there was a span of 14 bases. The sample was cultured CD8+ T cells from PBMCs, taken from culture after CMV antigen stimulation. The clonotype originates from a human donor in good health (CMV status not recorded). Some clones in this sample may be carry-over from other donors' samples. The genes are TRBV7-9 and TRBJ2-2, with D uncertain. The CDR3 nucleotides are TGTGCCAGTCATCGGGCATCGGACACCGGGGAGCTGTTTTTT. Translating it yields CASHRASDTGELFF.